The 16 T cell receptor beta chains below all came from one sample that was sequenced in a study of response to subunit inactivated influenza vaccine. MiXCR was run by TCRdb on the RT-PCR reads, yielding one entry per CDR3 protein. The sample holds around 320,000 distinct CDR3 sequences, approximately 21% seen once. This sample comprised PBMCs from blood, obtained around 22 months after vaccination. These receptor sequences come from a man aged 50-75 years who received an inactivated influenza vaccine.

This chain uses TRBV20-1 with TRBJ1-2; TRBD1 is a possible D gene (6 bases). Germline assignment: CDR1 DFQATT and CDR2 SNEGSKA (reference sequence). The V gene lost 3 bases and the J gene lost 4 bases, with 12 bases spanning the gap. The CDR3 covers 13 residues. CDR3 protein: CSARQGRAYGYTF. Here the CDR3 DNA reads TGCAGTGCTAGGCAGGGGAGGGCCTATGGCTACACCTTC.

The chain employs TRBV6-1 and TRBJ2-7; no firm D call. This CDR3 is built from 15 residues. V was trimmed by 6 bases and J by 2 bases, leaving 17 bases between them. The germline V gene has CDR1 MNHNS and CDR2 SASEGT. The chain's CDR3 is CASSLYPFGPYEQYF. The CDR3 DNA reads as TGTGCCAGCAGCCTCTACCCGTTTGGTCCCTACGAGCAGTACTTC.

The chain carries TRBV7-6 and TRBJ1-1, with TRBD1 identical over 7 bases. With 5 bases clipped from V and 4 bases from J, the junction kept 10 bases outside the gene matches. Germline values: CDR1 SGHVS, CDR2 FNYEAQ. This CDR3 is built from 15 residues. The DNA for the CDR3 is TGTGCCAGCAGCCAGACAGGGCGGCAGGGCACTGAAGCTTTCTTT. As protein: CASSQTGRQGTEAFF.

This chain links TRBV11-2 with TRBJ2-6; tentatively, D is TRBD2 (5 bases). The CDR3 contains 15 residues. Trimming stripped 5 bases from V and 5 bases from J, with 13 bases between. Per the germline V gene, CDR1 is SGHAT and CDR2 is FQNNGV. The CDR3 loop reads CASSRRGEWANVLTF. CDR3 DNA: TGTGCCAGCAGCAGACGGGGAGAGTGGGCCAACGTCCTGACTTTC. Complete variable domain (other parts from reference TRBV11-2 and TRBJ2-6): EAGVAQSPRYKIIEKRQSVAFWCNPISGHATLYWYQQILGQGPKLLIQFQNNGVVDDSQLPKDRFSAERLKGVDSTLKIQPAKLEDSAVYLCASSRRGEWANVLTFGAGSRLTVL.

The chain couples TRBV12-3 or TRBV12-4 to TRBJ2-7; the D call may be TRBD1 or TRBD2 (6 bases each). This CDR3 is built from 15 residues. The V end lost 5 bases, the J end lost 6 bases, and 20 bases lay between the germline ends. CDR3 sequence reads: CASSPPTGGVIEQYF. CDR3 in DNA: TGTGCCAGCAGTCCGCCGACAGGCGGGGTTATCGAGCAGTACTTC.

CDR3 coding DNA: TGTGCCAGCAGCTCCAGACCAGATACGCAGTATTTT. Amino acids: CASSSRPDTQYF. The chain is built from TRBV5-4 and TRBJ2-3; D gene uncertain. The CDR3 length is 12 residues. Looked up from germline, CDR1 is SGHNT and CDR2 is YYREEE (reference sequence). Trimming removed 3 bases from V and 4 bases from J, with 6 bases in between. Together with reference TRBV5-4 and TRBJ2-3, the CDR3 gives the full variable domain: ETGVTQSPTHLIKTRGQQVTLRCSSQSGHNTVSWYQQALGQGPQFIFQYYREEENGRGNFPPRFSGLQFPNYSSELNVNALELDDSALYLCASSSRPDTQYFGPGTRLTVL.

This clonotype was observed a few times. V gene TRBV10-3 combines with J gene TRBJ1-2; D perhaps matches TRBD1 (5 bases). From germline, CDR1 is ENHRY and CDR2 SYGVKD. The CDR3 has 13 residues. V gave up 10 bases and J gave up 0 bases, with 12 bases separating them. Here the CDR3 DNA reads TGTGCCACTTGCAGGGAGGCTAACTATGGCTACACCTTC. Protein: CATCREANYGYTF.

The V and J genes are TRBV29-1 and TRBJ2-7, with D unresolved. The length of the CDR3 is 12 residues. Germline-derived CDR1 and CDR2 are SQVTM and ANQGSEA. The V end was cut by 3 bases, the J end by 7 bases, with 13 bases between. The CDR3 reads CSVDTSPGEQYF. The CDR3 DNA is TGCAGCGTTGACACCTCCCCCGGGGAGCAGTACTTC.

V usage is TRBV28 and J usage is TRBJ2-1, with a tentative D call TRBD2 (5 bases). CDR1 is MDHEN, CDR2 SYDVKM, per germline. Trimming took off 10 bases at V and 6 bases at J, with 10 bases between the two ends. The CDR3 runs 11 residues. The CDR3 protein is CATQRGNEQFF. DNA of the CDR3: TGTGCCACTCAACGGGGCAATGAGCAGTTCTTC.

This clonotype was seen a handful of times. The J gene is TRBJ1-1, the V gene TRBV2, with D tentatively TRBD1 (5 bases). CDR3 length: 15 amino acids. Trimming shortened V by 5 bases and J by 10 bases, and 23 bases separated the two germline ends. CDR1 SNHLY and CDR2 FYNNEI come from the germline V gene. CDR3 protein: CASSSRGGPELGAFF. CDR3 DNA: TGTGCCAGCAGTTCTCGGGGGGGTCCGGAGCTAGGAGCTTTCTTT.

The V and J genes are TRBV5-6 and TRBJ2-7; the D is unclear. The CDR3 length is 12 residues. Germline V gene data show CDR1 as SGHDT and CDR2 as YYEEEE. Trimming took 7 bases from V and 2 from J, leaving 10 bases between them. The CDR3 nucleotides read TGTGCCAGCGCGAAAGGTACCTACGAGCAGTACTTC. Protein: CASAKGTYEQYF.

The genes are TRBV7-2 and TRBJ2-3; 13 positions agree with TRBD2. The trim removed 4 bases at V and 4 bases at J, leaving 5 bases unmatched. Germline CDR1 reads SGHTA; CDR2 reads FQGNSA. The length of the CDR3 is 16 residues. CDR3 residues: CASSSGLAGKADTQYF. The DNA for the CDR3 is TGTGCCAGCAGCTCGGGACTAGCGGGAAAGGCAGATACGCAGTATTTT.

The J gene is TRBJ1-2, the V gene TRBV5-1; TRBD1 might be the D (5 bases). Germline V CDR1 and CDR2: SGHRS, YFSETQ. Trimming took 5 bases from V and 0 from J, leaving 11 bases between them. This CDR3 is 14 amino acids long. The CDR3 is CASRASGSNYGYTF. The CDR3 DNA follows: TGCGCCAGCAGAGCCTCAGGGTCTAACTATGGCTACACCTTC.

The J gene is TRBJ2-7, the V gene TRBV5-1; D is uncertain. CDR1 is SGHRS and CDR2 is YFSETQ in the germline V gene. The CDR3 extends over 13 amino acids. The ends were cut back, 3 bases at V and 0 bases at J, with 7 bases in the middle. The CDR3 DNA follows: TGCGCCAGCAGCTCAGTCAACTCCTACGAGCAGTACTTC. Residues: CASSSVNSYEQYF.

The chain combines TRBV5-1 with TRBJ1-3; D remains ambiguous. Germline values: CDR1 SGHRS, CDR2 YFSETQ. V lost 7 bases and J lost 0, with 8 bases in between. The CDR3 covers 13 residues. CDR3 sequence: CASAGPSGNTIYF. CDR3 coding DNA: TGCGCCAGCGCCGGGCCCTCTGGAAACACCATATATTTT.

The genes are TRBV6-2 or TRBV6-3 and TRBJ2-1; the D gene is possibly TRBD1 (6 bases). Deletions cut 8 bases from V and 0 bases from J, with 14 bases between. CDR1 and CDR2 (germline): MNHEY, SVGEGT. CDR3 length equals 15 residues. The CDR3 coding sequence is TGTGCCAGCGAAGCCGGGACACACTCCTACAATGAGCAGTTCTTC. Translated: CASEAGTHSYNEQFF.